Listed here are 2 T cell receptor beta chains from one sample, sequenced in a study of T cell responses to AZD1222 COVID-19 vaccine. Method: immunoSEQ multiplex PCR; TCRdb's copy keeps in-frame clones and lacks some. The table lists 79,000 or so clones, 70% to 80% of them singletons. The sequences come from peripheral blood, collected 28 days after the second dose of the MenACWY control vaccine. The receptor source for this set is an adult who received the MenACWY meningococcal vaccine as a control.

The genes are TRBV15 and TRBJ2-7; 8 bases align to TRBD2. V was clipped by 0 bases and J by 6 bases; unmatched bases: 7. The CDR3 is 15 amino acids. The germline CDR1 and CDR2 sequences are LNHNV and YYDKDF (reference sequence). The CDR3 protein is CATSREGGLGGEQYF. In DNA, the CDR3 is TGTGCCACCAGCAGAGAGGGGGGACTAGGGGGCGAGCAGTACTTC.

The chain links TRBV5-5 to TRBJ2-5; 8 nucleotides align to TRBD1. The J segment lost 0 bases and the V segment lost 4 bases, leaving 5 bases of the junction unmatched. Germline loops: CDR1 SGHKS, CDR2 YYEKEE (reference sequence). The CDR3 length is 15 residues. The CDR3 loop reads CASSRRGQDQETQYF. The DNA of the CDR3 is TGTGCCAGCAGCCGGAGGGGACAGGACCAAGAGACCCAGTACTTC.